Here is one T cell receptor beta chain with its context. This sample stems from a study of control samples from healthy donors and cancer patients. Libraries were prepared by immunoSEQ multiplex PCR; TCRdb keeps only in-frame clonotypes and omits some of them. Among more than 75,000 clones listed, about four fifths were seen once. V shed 3 bases and J 7 bases; nucleotides not matched to a gene: 2. The CDR3 extends over 15 amino acids. CDR1 is SGDLS, CDR2 YYNGEE, per germline. Source material: PBMCs. The source of this sequence is an older man with lung cancer. The chain recombines TRBV9 with TRBJ1-6, with 12 bases that match TRBD1. CDR3 amino acids: CASSGGTGGNSPLHF. In nucleotides, the CDR3 is TGTGCCAGCAGCGGGGGGACAGGGGGCAATTCACCCCTCCACTTT.